The 18 T cell receptor beta chains below were found in one sample sequenced in a study of post-analysis software for immune sequencing data. Whole-study results and caveats: Relative to controls, patients had five TRBV segments at higher frequency, with TRBV5-6, TRBV5-1 and TRBV20-1 among these.

Prepared TCR beta cDNA libraries contained unique molecular identifiers. TCRdb independently ran MiXCR on the PCR reads; one entry per CDR3 protein. The sample shows approximately 570,000 distinct CDR3 sequences, roughly 40% of them seen only once. Their target antigens are unknown. The sample comprised blood. All receptors come from a girl aged 10-17 years with multiple sclerosis.

This rearrangement joins TRBV20-1 to TRBJ1-5, with a possible D match to TRBD1 (6 bases). Germline V gives CDR1 DFQATT, CDR2 SNEGSKA (reference sequence). V lost 3 bases and J lost 4, with 7 bases in between. The CDR3 spans 12 residues. CDR3 nucleotide sequence: TGCAGTGCTAGGGACAGTAATCAGCCCCAGCATTTT. Its translation is CSARDSNQPQHF.

The genes are TRBV12-3 or TRBV12-4 and TRBJ2-1; 14 bases fit TRBD2. CDR3 length: 16 amino acids. Trimming cost V 6 bases and J 5 bases; bases outside gene matches: 6. CDR3 amino acids: CASRGTSGSLDNEQFF. The CDR3 DNA reads as TGTGCCAGCAGGGGGACTAGCGGGAGTCTGGACAATGAGCAGTTCTTC.

This clonotype has a handful of counts. The chain joins TRBV20-1 to TRBJ1-2, with D perhaps TRBD1 (5 bases). Trimming took 3 bases from V and 4 from J, leaving 6 bases between them. Per germline, CDR1 DFQATT and CDR2 SNEGSKA (reference sequence). The CDR3 spans 11 residues. In DNA form, the CDR3 reads TGCAGTGCTAGGACAGCCTATGGCTACACCTTC. Residues: CSARTAYGYTF.

The chain joins TRBV24-1 to TRBJ2-1; D is unclear. Germline V gene sequence: CDR1 KGHDR, CDR2 SFDVKD. V was shortened by 5 bases and J by 0 bases, with 10 bases between the two germline ends. This CDR3 comprises 15 residues. DNA for the CDR3: TGTGCCACCAGTGTGAAGCGAAGCTCCTACAATGAGCAGTTCTTC. Translation: CATSVKRSSYNEQFF.

The V call is TRBV12-3 or TRBV12-4, the J call TRBJ2-4; D ambiguous. The J call could be wrong; TRBJ2-5 is a better fit for the DNA end. The CDR3 runs 13 residues. In DNA, the CDR3 is TGTGCCAGCACGGGTAGCAGTCAAGAGACCCAGTACTTC. Amino acid sequence: CASTGSSQETQYF.

This clonotype was counted between two and nine times. The chain combines TRBV11-2 with TRBJ2-1, with TRBD2 identical over 13 bases. Germline V gene data show CDR1 as SGHAT and CDR2 as FQNNGV. CDR3 length equals 18 residues. Trimming at V came to 0 bases and at J to 3 bases, leaving 5 bases not matched to a gene. As DNA, the CDR3 is TGTGCCAGCAGCTTAGAGACTAGCGGGGGGCTGGGCTACAATGAGCAGTTCTTC. Translated: CASSLETSGGLGYNEQFF.

This clonotype has only a few counts. V is TRBV5-1 and J is TRBJ2-7, with a possible D match to TRBD1 (6 bases). The V and J ends lost 3 bases and 0 bases respectively, with 10 bases between them. Germline CDR1 is SGHRS and CDR2 is YFSETQ. CDR3 length: 14 amino acids. The CDR3 bases are TGCGCCAGCAGCTGGGACACCAGCTCCTACGAGCAGTACTTC. This translates into CASSWDTSSYEQYF.

This clonotype was observed a few times. V gene TRBV27 combines with J gene TRBJ2-5; a possible D gene is TRBD2 (5 bases). Near its end, the DNA agrees better with TRBJ2-7, so the J call may be wrong. Germline assignment: CDR1 MNHEY and CDR2 SMNVEV (reference sequence). The CDR3 contains 13 residues. The CDR3 loop reads CASSTTGAYEQYF. The CDR3, as DNA: TGTGCCAGCAGTACAACCGGGGCCTACGAGCAGTACTTC.

This clonotype was detected only a few times. This chain links TRBV6-5 with TRBJ1-4, with D possibly matching TRBD1 (6 bases). This CDR3 is 16 amino acids long. The ends were cut back, 6 bases at V and 0 bases at J, with 14 bases in the middle. Germline-derived CDR1 and CDR2 are MNHEY and SVGAGI. The CDR3 sequence is CASSRTAYSTNEKLFF. CDR3 DNA sequence: TGTGCCAGCAGCCGGACAGCTTATTCAACTAATGAAAAACTGTTTTTT.

This sequence joins TRBV5-1 and TRBJ1-6; 7 nucleotides match TRBD1. With 4 bases clipped from V and 0 bases from J, the junction kept 4 bases outside the gene matches. The germline gives CDR1 SGHRS, CDR2 YFSETQ. The CDR3 contains 16 residues. The CDR3: CASSTGQVSYNSPLHF. The CDR3 nucleotides are TGCGCCAGCAGCACAGGACAGGTCTCCTATAATTCACCCCTCCACTTT.

The chain carries TRBV4-1 and TRBJ2-3; no definite D call. This CDR3 region has 14 residues. CDR1 is MGHRA and CDR2 is YSYEKL in the germline V gene. V gave up 0 bases and J gave up 7 bases, with 11 bases separating them. DNA of the CDR3: TGCGCCAGCAGCCAAGAGGTACAAGGGAATACGCAGTATTTT. This sequence encodes CASSQEVQGNTQYF.

The chain joins TRBV7-2 to TRBJ1-1; 7 nucleotides match TRBD1. CDR3 length: 15 residues. With 7 bases clipped from V and 6 bases from J, the junction kept 14 bases outside the gene matches. The germline V gene encodes CDR1 SGHTA and CDR2 FQGNSA. CDR3: CASTLGLQGVSEAFF. Written as DNA, the CDR3 is TGTGCCAGCACCCTAGGGCTTCAGGGGGTCTCTGAAGCTTTCTTT.

This clonotype has more than one count but fewer than ten. The genes are TRBV10-3 and TRBJ1-2, with D tentatively TRBD1 (6 bases). The CDR3 runs to 14 residues. CDR1 and CDR2 from the germline V gene are ENHRY and SYGVKD. The ends were cut back, 6 bases at V and 2 bases at J, with 13 bases in the middle. For the CDR3, the DNA is TGTGCCATCAGATGGGACAAGTTAAACTATGGCTACACCTTC. Translating gives CAIRWDKLNYGYTF.

J is TRBJ1-1 and V is TRBV12-3 or TRBV12-4, with a tentative D call TRBD1 (6 bases). The V gene lost 8 bases and the J gene lost 4 bases, with 20 bases spanning the gap. CDR3 length: 15 residues. The chain's CDR3 is CASSPDRRRATEAFF. DNA for the CDR3: TGTGCCAGCTCTCCCGACAGGAGGAGGGCCACTGAAGCTTTCTTT.

The J gene is TRBJ2-3, the V gene TRBV7-9; the D gene is possibly TRBD1 (6 bases). V lost 1 base and J 5 bases, leaving 16 bases between the germline ends. CDR1 and CDR2 from the germline V gene are SEHNR and FQNEAQ (reference sequence). The CDR3 is 16 amino acids. The CDR3 sequence is CASSLGRGLRGDTQYF. CDR3 DNA sequence: TGTGCCAGCAGCTTAGGCAGGGGCCTAAGGGGAGATACGCAGTATTTT.

The V and J genes are TRBV5-5 and TRBJ2-4; TRBD2 aligns across 9 bases. CDR1 and CDR2 from the germline V gene are SGHKS and YYEKEE (reference sequence). V lost 1 base and J lost 7; bases outside the gene matches: 6. CDR3 length: 15 residues. In DNA form, the CDR3 reads TGTGCCAGCAGCTTGTTGCGGGGGGGCGGGAACATTCAGTACTTC. Protein: CASSLLRGGGNIQYF.

This chain joins TRBV5-1 and TRBJ2-7; perhaps TRBD2 as D (7 bases). Trimming stripped 4 bases from V and 6 bases from J, with 14 bases between. Germline V lookup: CDR1 SGHRS, CDR2 YFSETQ. The CDR3 covers 13 residues. The CDR3 loop reads CASSLRGLREQYF. As DNA, the CDR3 is TGCGCCAGCAGCCTGCGGGGGCTACGCGAGCAGTACTTC. The variable domain in full, with the rest retrieved from reference TRBV5-1 and TRBJ2-7, is KAGVTQTPRYLIKTRGQQVTLSCSPISGHRSVSWYQQTPGQGLQFLFEYFSETQRNKGNFPGRFSGRQFSNSRSEMNVSTLELGDSALYLCASSLRGLREQYFGPGTRLTVT.

The chain employs TRBV20-1 and TRBJ1-2, with 7 positions matching TRBD1. Per germline, CDR1 DFQATT and CDR2 SNEGSKA (reference sequence). This CDR3 spans 15 amino acids. V was pared by 0 bases and J by 0 bases, with 4 bases of the junction left unmatched. CDR3: CSARETDRANYGYTF. CDR3 sequence (DNA): TGCAGTGCTAGAGAGACTGACAGGGCTAACTATGGCTACACCTTC.